The 25 T cell receptor beta chains listed next were all sequenced from one sample in a study of cytomegalovirus exposure and HLA in healthy donors. It was with 60 Vbeta and 13 Jbeta primers that the PCR ran. Produced via immunoSEQ multiplex PCR; TCRdb's table is partial and in-frame only. The profile shows some 90,000 clones, approximately 80% of them singletons. Sequencing used PBMCs. The receptors shown here come from a woman between 50 and 59 years old in good health and CMV-seropositive.

The CDR3 reads CASSYGTSGGSDTQYF. CDR3 coding DNA: TGTGCCAGCAGCTACGGGACTAGCGGGGGCTCAGATACGCAGTATTTT. This sequence joins TRBV7-3 and TRBJ2-3; TRBD2 agrees at 14 bases. CDR3 length: 16 amino acids. V gave up 4 bases and J gave up 4 bases; unmatched junction bases: 4. Germline V gives CDR1 SGHTA, CDR2 FQGTGA.

Only one count was recorded for this clone. This chain connects TRBV5-1 to TRBJ1-1; D is unclear. Trimming removed 1 base at V and 1 base at J, with 8 bases between. From germline, CDR1 is SGHRS and CDR2 YFSETQ. This CDR3 is built from 14 residues. The CDR3 region is CASSLSTPNTEAFF. In nucleotides, the CDR3 is TGCGCCAGCAGCTTGTCCACACCGAACACTGAAGCTTTCTTT.

This sequence joins TRBV5-1 and TRBJ2-7; 14 bases are a match to TRBD2. The CDR3 is 18 amino acids. Per the germline V gene, CDR1 is SGHRS and CDR2 is YFSETQ. Trimming cost V 4 bases and J 0 bases; bases outside gene matches: 9. In nucleotides, the CDR3 is TGCGCCAGCAGCCCTAGGACTAGCGGGGGGACGAGCTCCTACGAGCAGTACTTC. Protein: CASSPRTSGGTSSYEQYF.

This chain connects TRBV19 to TRBJ2-1; a possible D gene is TRBD2 (6 bases). Germline V gene sequence: CDR1 LNHDA, CDR2 SQIVND (reference sequence). With 5 bases removed from V and 0 bases from J, the gap between germline ends came to 17 bases. The CDR3 totals 17 residues. The CDR3 DNA reads TGTGCCAGTAGTTCAACCCTGGACTATAGCTCCTACAATGAGCAGTTCTTC. It yields the protein CASSSTLDYSSYNEQFF. Based on the CDR3 plus reference TRBV19 and TRBJ2-1, the full variable domain is DGGITQSPKYLFRKEGQNVTLSCEQNLNHDAMYWYRQDPGQGLRLIYYSQIVNDFQKGDIAEGYSVSREKKESFPLTVTSAQKNPTAFYLCASSSTLDYSSYNEQFFGPGTRLTVL.

Regarding this clone: A junction boundary mismatches the germline segment, possibly from a read error. The chain is built from TRBV27 and TRBJ1-1, with D unclear. The CDR3 is 13 amino acids. Germline CDR1 is MNHEY and CDR2 is SMNVEV (reference sequence). The CDR3 DNA sequence: TGTGCCAGCAGTTTGACATCGAACACTGAAGCTTCCTTT. Its protein product is CASSLTSNTEASF.

The chain employs TRBV18 and TRBJ1-2, with 9 positions matching TRBD1. J gave up 0 bases and V 2 bases, and 4 bases lay outside the gene matches. CDR1 and CDR2 from the germline V gene are KGHSH and LQKENI. There are 16 residues in the CDR3. CDR3 in amino acids: CASSPGQGTANYGYTF. CDR3 coding DNA: TGTGCCAGCTCACCAGGACAGGGGACCGCTAACTATGGCTACACCTTC.

The rearrangement uses TRBV6-5 and TRBJ1-1; possible D gene TRBD1, 6 bases. The CDR3 is 14 amino acids. Germline loops: CDR1 MNHEY, CDR2 SVGAGI. Trimming removed 6 bases from V and 5 bases from J, with 16 bases in between. DNA of the CDR3: TGTGCCAGCAGGTCCGGGACATTAGAAACTGAAGCTTTCTTT. Translated, it gives CASRSGTLETEAFF.

V gene TRBV5-1 combines with J gene TRBJ1-2, with D uncertain. Germline V gene lookup returns CDR1 SGHRS and CDR2 YFSETQ. The CDR3 loop spans 16 amino acids. The V end was cut by 4 bases, the J end by 0 bases, with 16 bases between. CDR3 in amino acids: CASSPEGLDSNYGYTF. The CDR3 DNA reads TGCGCCAGCAGCCCAGAAGGCCTCGACTCTAACTATGGCTACACCTTC.

The gene calls are TRBV1 and TRBJ2-5; the table's D call, TRBD2, has no DNA check behind it. TRBV1 is a listed pseudogene. The CDR3 covers 14 residues. The CDR3 coding sequence is TGCACCAGCAGCCAACGACTAGCGGGGGGCGGGCCGTACTTC. Residues: CTSSQRLAGGGPYF.

The rearrangement joins TRBV5-1 to TRBJ1-1; 11 bases align to TRBD1. The CDR3 consists of 14 residues. Per the germline V gene, CDR1 is SGHRS and CDR2 is YFSETQ. The trim removed 4 bases at V and 5 bases at J, leaving 4 bases unmatched. CDR3 in amino acids: CASSVGQGGTEAFF. DNA of the CDR3: TGCGCCAGCAGCGTGGGACAGGGGGGGACTGAAGCTTTCTTT.

This clone has a handful of counts. This chain connects TRBV25-1 to TRBJ1-1; 8 bases align to TRBD1. The V and J ends lost 8 bases and 3 bases, in that order; junction bases with no gene match: 8. Per germline, CDR1 MGHDK and CDR2 SYGVNS. This CDR3 has 14 amino acids. The CDR3 sequence is CASAPDRAYTEAFF. CDR3 bases: TGTGCCAGCGCACCGGACAGGGCATACACTGAAGCTTTCTTT.

This chain uses TRBV5-6 with TRBJ1-4; no clear D gene. The V end was cut by 0 bases, the J end by 0 bases, with 18 bases between. From germline, CDR1 is SGHDT and CDR2 YYEEEE. The CDR3 loop spans 19 amino acids. CDR3 in DNA: TGTGCCAGCAGCTTGGGGCAGACCTATTGGGCCACAACTAATGAAAAACTGTTTTTT. Residues: CASSLGQTYWATTNEKLFF.

The chain joins TRBV4-1 to TRBJ1-2, with D perhaps TRBD1 (5 bases). V dropped 1 base and J dropped 8 bases, with 17 bases sitting between them. Germline assignment: CDR1 MGHRA and CDR2 YSYEKL. CDR3 length: 15 amino acids. The CDR3 loop is CASSQGPGVPVGYTF. In DNA form, the CDR3 reads TGCGCCAGCAGCCAAGGGCCGGGGGTTCCGGTCGGCTACACCTTC.

This rearrangement joins TRBV5-1 to TRBJ1-2, with 11 bases identical to TRBD1. The CDR3 consists of 14 residues. Trimming took 4 bases from V and 7 from J; bases not matched to a gene: 6. Germline V gene sequence: CDR1 SGHRS, CDR2 YFSETQ. The CDR3 nucleotides read TGCGCCAGCAGCCCAGGACAGGGGGCAAGTGGCTACACCTTC. Translating it yields CASSPGQGASGYTF.

The chain is built from TRBV14 and TRBJ2-1; no reliable D call. Germline V gives CDR1 SGHDN, CDR2 FVKESK. The V gene lost 2 bases and the J gene lost 3 bases, with 14 bases spanning the gap. This CDR3 has 16 amino acids. DNA for the CDR3: TGTGCCAGCAGCCAATTTGGTCAGGCCTTCTACAATGAGCAGTTCTTC. It encodes CASSQFGQAFYNEQFF.

The rearrangement uses TRBV18 and TRBJ1-2; D is perhaps TRBD1 (5 bases). CDR1 and CDR2 from the germline V gene are KGHSH and LQKENI. CDR3 length: 13 residues. V lost 6 bases and J lost 8, with 16 bases in between. The CDR3 bases are TGTGCCAGCTCTCACCAGGGATTACGGGGCTACACCTTC. Protein sequence: CASSHQGLRGYTF.

This chain joins TRBV7-6 and TRBJ2-1, with D maybe TRBD2 (5 bases). The CDR3 contains 14 residues. Trimming shortened V by 1 base and J by 7 bases, and 11 bases separated the two germline ends. CDR1 and CDR2 (germline): SGHVS, FNYEAQ. The CDR3 loop is CASSLDRRANEQFF. The CDR3 nucleotides read TGTGCCAGCAGCTTAGATCGGCGGGCGAATGAGCAGTTCTTC.

V is TRBV28 and J is TRBJ2-7; D is possibly TRBD2 (7 bases). The V gene's germline CDR1 is MDHEN and CDR2 SYDVKM. V was trimmed by 5 bases and J by 2 bases, leaving 16 bases between them. The CDR3 contains 15 residues. The CDR3 reads CASSTYWGGPYEQYF. CDR3 bases: TGTGCCAGCAGTACATACTGGGGGGGCCCCTACGAGCAGTACTTC.

This clone appeared once. The gene calls are TRBV29-1 and TRBJ1-1; 8 bases map to TRBD1. Germline CDR1 reads SQVTM; CDR2 reads ANQGSEA. The CDR3 sequence is 13 residues long. V was clipped by 7 bases and J by 1 base; unmatched bases: 5. The CDR3 DNA reads TGCAGCGGGTACAGGGGGTGGAACACTGAAGCTTTCTTT. It is translated as CSGYRGWNTEAFF.

This rearrangement joins TRBV19 to TRBJ1-6, with D possibly matching TRBD1 (6 bases). The germline CDR1 and CDR2 sequences are LNHDA and SQIVND (reference sequence). The V and J ends lost 5 bases and 8 bases respectively, with 10 bases between them. This CDR3 is built from 13 residues. The CDR3 region is CASSLQGDSPLHF. The CDR3 DNA is TGTGCCAGTAGTTTACAGGGAGATTCACCCCTCCACTTT.

The CDR3 protein is CASSLLGSANSPLHF. The CDR3 bases are TGTGCCAGCAGCCTACTAGGGTCGGCAAATTCACCCCTCCACTTT. This chain joins TRBV7-3 and TRBJ1-6; no definite D call. Germline CDR1 reads SGHTA; CDR2 reads FQGTGA. This CDR3 comprises 15 residues. The germline V and J ends were trimmed by 5 bases and 7 bases, with 15 bases remaining between them.

The chain carries TRBV7-8 and TRBJ2-7; 13 bases map to TRBD2. Germline-derived CDR1 and CDR2 are SGHVS and FQNEAQ. The CDR3 has 14 amino acids. V was pared by 5 bases and J by 8 bases, with 6 bases of the junction left unmatched. CDR3 in amino acids: CASSRLAGGRKQYV. For the CDR3, the DNA is TGTGCCAGCAGCCGACTAGCGGGAGGTAGGAAGCAGTACGTC.

The rearrangement joins TRBV30 to TRBJ2-7, with TRBD1 matching 7 bases. Germline V gene sequence: CDR1 GTSNPN, CDR2 SVGIG (reference sequence). The CDR3 length is 13 residues. J lost 4 bases, V lost 3 bases, and 6 bases had no gene match. CDR3 amino acids: CAWRPGTAYEQYF. The CDR3 coding sequence is TGTGCCTGGAGGCCAGGGACAGCTTACGAGCAGTACTTC.

This chain links TRBV6-1 with TRBJ2-4; 8 bases align to TRBD1. The length of the CDR3 is 14 residues. Germline V gives CDR1 MNHNS, CDR2 SASEGT. J lost 6 bases, V lost 6 bases, and 7 bases had no gene match. The DNA for the CDR3 is TGTGCCAGCAGAAACAGGGGGTGGGGAAACATTCAGTACTTC. Its protein is CASRNRGWGNIQYF.

This rearrangement joins TRBV29-1 to TRBJ2-3; 7 bases are a match to TRBD1. CDR1 is SQVTM and CDR2 is ANQGSEA in the germline V gene. This CDR3 is built from 10 residues. V lost 7 bases to trimming and J lost 8 bases; unmatched junction nucleotides: 3. Here the CDR3 DNA reads TGCAGCGACTACAGGGGTACGCAGTATTTT. As protein: CSDYRGTQYF.